The source of this T cell receptor beta chain is a study of T cell clonality in common variable immunodeficiency (dated by TCRdb to about 2015). This clone was seen more than once but under ten times. Its antigen remains undetermined. The CDR3 end is not reached by the read, which stops 3 residues before it; the germline J gene fills it in. Both CVID patients and healthy controls were predominantly of Caucasian heritage. Heparinized peripheral whole blood samples of about 5 to 8 ml were obtained from each donor. Genomic DNA from adults with common variable immune deficiency (CVID) and from healthy adult controls was used for sequencing of TCRbeta CDR3 repertoires. The control group comprised some 22 healthy adult volunteers, around 12 female and approximately ten male, aged roughly 23 to 75 years with a mean age of around 37. To isolate peripheral blood mononuclear cells, diluted blood was subjected to density centrifugation over Hypaque 1077 or Ficoll-Paque. Unsorted mononuclear cells served as the source of genomic DNA, which was extracted either by Qiagen column purification or by a centrifugation-based method.

CVID samples and control samples contributed equivalent amounts of genomic DNA as sequencing input. For every sample, a 60 bp segment covering the rearranged TCRbeta CDR3 region was amplified and then sequenced. TCRbeta amplification used the immunoSEQ assay, a bias-corrected multiplex PCR with high-throughput sequencing. Under the source paper's analysis protocol: Each unique nucleotide sequence was treated as a clone and annotated with V, D and J genes, copy number and frequency. Sequences were labeled productive if in frame, and non-productive if out of frame or containing stop codons. Clonality was calculated from Shannon's entropy as previously described. Mean CDR3 Kyte-Doolittle hydropathy was derived from the predicted amino acid sequences of productive clones. Using the R hclust function, scaled V gene usage was clustered hierarchically with Manhattan distance and complete linkage. To assess clone sharing by CDR3 amino acid sequence, 12 repertoires per group were resampled over 100 rounds. The repertoires were screened for 65 to 75 published EBV-specific TCRbeta sequences and approximately 240 published CMV-specific TCRbeta sequences. A couple of CVID samples that yielded fewer than 10,000 sequences were excluded from the analysis, so fewer than 45 CVID repertoires were retained. The immuneACCESS repertoire file appears here via TCRdb, limited to in-frame rearrangements. These files lack a portion of the clones; in checked studies, under half of the deficit traces to unresolved V genes, and the cause of the others is not known. The DNA gave D and trimming, while V, J and clone size come from that table. Across this sample, around 34,000 clones were tabulated and none appeared just once. The ten largest clones capture under 3.5% of the sample.

Study-wide conclusions, independent of this receptor: CVID TCRbeta sequences were reported to have fewer deletions and N-nucleotide insertions and to lack highly modified clones with 13 or more V deletions. TCRbeta clonality was higher in CVID subjects than in healthy controls (t-test p = 0.018), and the increase was most characteristic of about a third of subjects. According to the authors, figuring out what caused the increased clonality in CVID would require sequencing the repertoires of T cell subpopulations. Fewer TCRbeta clones were shared among CVID subjects than among healthy controls (p < 0.0001). Correlations between repertoire features and clinical complications were limited by patient heterogeneity within the CVID cohort. Despite equal DNA input, controls averaged around 87,000 unique sequences per sample versus roughly 30,000 in CVID samples.

The trim is 4 bases for V and 0 bases for J, with a gap of 22 bases between the germline ends. Reading the germline V gene gives CDR1 KGHSH and CDR2 LQKENI. The CDR3 holds 19 amino acids from the cysteine to the phenylalanine. The DNA covers only part of the CDR3, 48 bases in frame from base 1. The V gene is TRBV18 and the J gene is TRBJ1-5, with an unclear D gene assignment. The TCR comes from a person aged 18 to 70 in good health. Specimen: peripheral blood mononuclear cells. Incomplete CDR3 DNA: TGTGCCAGCTCACAAATTCAAGCCCTCCGGGGATATAGCAATCAGCCC. It specifies CASSQIQALRGYSNQP. The full CDR3 sequence reads CASSQIQALRGYSNQPQHF.